This TCR beta chain was sequenced during a study of T cell responses to AZD1222 COVID-19 vaccine. Study summary: Samples with a second dose at about 4 or about 12 weeks were pooled together.

The V and J ends lost 3 bases and 4 bases respectively, with 15 bases between them. In germline, CDR1 is SNHLY, CDR2 FYNNEI. The CDR3 length is 15 residues. Turning to this clone: Its specificity is not known.

Using immunoSEQ multiplex PCR, the repertoire was profiled, and TCRdb retains in-frame clones only, with some absent. The sample lists 90,000 to 150,000 clones; roughly 90% were seen once. General observations from the study: Regions 160-218 and 743-854 held dominance among vaccine-associated CD4 TCRs, which spanned spike. Just five to seven AZD1222 recipients tested seropositive at baseline. Nearly half of spike-specific TCRs reportedly target unmutated variant regions.

This clonotype was sampled from an adult in good health. This chain uses TRBV2 with TRBJ1-2; D not resolved. The material sequenced was peripheral blood, taken on day 0 of AZD1222 vaccination. CDR3 loop: CASSEVTGIGYGYTF. DNA of the CDR3: TGTGCCAGCAGTGAGGTGACCGGAATTGGCTATGGCTACACCTTC.